This TCR beta chain was retrieved from a study of beta chain features in type 1 diabetes. Findings of the study overall: Significant though moderate, a shortening of TCRB CDR3s appeared in all four CD4+ subsets of Type 1 diabetes patients.

The sequenced template was cDNA made from the entire isolated RNA. The method was immunoSEQ multiplex PCR; TCRdb's version includes in-frame clones alone and lacks a portion of them. The repertoire holds around 12,000 clones, with 46% as singletons. Unmatched junction bases numbered 13, after V lost 6 bases and J lost 5 bases. CDR3 length equals 16 residues. Germline-derived CDR1 and CDR2 are SGHTA and FQGNSA. The sample holds a few counts of this clone. Its antigen remains unidentified. The rearrangement uses TRBV7-2 and TRBJ2-3, with TRBD2 matching 8 bases. This sequence originates from a man aged 18 to 35 in good health. Sequencing was done on a sample of stem cell memory CD4+ T cells from blood. For the CDR3, the DNA is TGTGCCAGCAGTTCCAATAGCGGGGCCGCGGGAGATACGCAGTATTTT. It specifies CASSSNSGAAGDTQYF.